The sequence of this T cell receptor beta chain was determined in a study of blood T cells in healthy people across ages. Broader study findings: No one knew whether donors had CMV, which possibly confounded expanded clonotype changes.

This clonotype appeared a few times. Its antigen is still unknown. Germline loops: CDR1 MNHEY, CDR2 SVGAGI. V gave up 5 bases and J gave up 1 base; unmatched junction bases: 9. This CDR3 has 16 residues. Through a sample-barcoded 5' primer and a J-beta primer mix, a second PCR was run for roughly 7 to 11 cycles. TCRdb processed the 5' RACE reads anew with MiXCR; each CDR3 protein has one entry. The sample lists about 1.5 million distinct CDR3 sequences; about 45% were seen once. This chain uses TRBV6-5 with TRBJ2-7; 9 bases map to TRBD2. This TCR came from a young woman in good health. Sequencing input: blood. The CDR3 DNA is TGTGCCAGCAGTAGAGATAGCGGGGGAGTATCCTACGAGCAGTACTTC. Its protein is CASSRDSGGVSYEQYF.